In this sample, the clone carrying this T cell receptor beta chain turned up a few times. The entry originates in a study of T-cell memory formation after mild COVID-19. This CDR3 comprises 17 residues. The V gene's germline CDR1 is LGHNA and CDR2 YSLEER. The V end was cut by 0 bases, the J end by 4 bases, with 17 bases between. TCRdb used MiXCR to reprocess the 5' RACE reads, holding one entry per CDR3 protein. The data contain 80,000 to 130,000 distinct CDR3 sequences, over 8.5% of them singletons. Sequences were obtained from PBMCs or a T cell subset sorted from them (not recorded which). The source is a man aged 18 to 29 who had mild COVID-19 (a few samples of this study predate the infection). Cell type and time point are not known. The chain joins TRBV4-3 to TRBJ2-3; maybe TRBD1 (6 bases). The CDR3 coding sequence is TGCGCCAGCAGCCAAGATAGACAGGCCATAGTAGCAGATACGCAGTATTTT. This gives the protein CASSQDRQAIVADTQYF.